This TCR beta chain comes out of a study of cytomegalovirus exposure and HLA in healthy donors. Study at large: Clustering assigned 81% of the 350 to 450 genotyped donors to the Caucasian-associated ancestry cluster.

Trimming left V 1 base short and J 1 base short, with 5 bases between. CDR1 and CDR2 from the germline V gene are SGHDT and YYEEEE. This CDR3 has 13 residues. With 60 Vbeta and 13 Jbeta primers, the PCR was carried out. Assay used: immunoSEQ multiplex PCR; TCRdb lists only in-frame clones, some missing. The sample includes 80,000 to 95,000 clones, about nine tenths seen only once; the top ten take approximately 10%. This sequence joins TRBV5-6 and TRBJ1-1, with a weak D call TRBD1 (5 bases). The material sequenced was PBMCs. The origin of this receptor is a man in his thirties or forties in good health and CMV-seropositive. The CDR3 spells CASSLTGNTEAFF. As DNA, the CDR3 is TGTGCCAGCAGCTTGACAGGGAACACTGAAGCTTTCTTT.